One sample yielded the 27 T cell receptor beta chains listed below, sequenced in a study of cytomegalovirus exposure and HLA in healthy donors. Both 60 Vbeta primers and 13 Jbeta primers went into the PCR. The protocol was immunoSEQ multiplex PCR, while the TCRdb copy is restricted to in-frame clones and leaves out a portion. The sample holds 170,000 or so clones; just under 80% are singletons and the top ten take 1%. Sequencing was done on a sample of PBMCs. The receptors originated from a woman aged 45-65 years in good health and CMV-seropositive.

In its sample, this clone was seen a few times. The genes are TRBV6-5 and TRBJ2-1, with 11 positions matching TRBD2. CDR1 is MNHEY and CDR2 is SVGAGI in the germline V gene. J was trimmed by 7 bases and V by 0 bases; bases with no gene match: 5. This CDR3 contains 16 residues. In DNA form, the CDR3 reads TGTGCCAGCAGTTACTCTCCTAGCGGGGGGCTGAATGAGCAGTTCTTC. Its protein product is CASSYSPSGGLNEQFF.

V and J are TRBV4-3 and TRBJ2-1; TRBD2 matches at 8 bases. The CDR3 is made up of 17 amino acids. Germline CDR1 LGHNA, CDR2 YSLEER. The V gene end was trimmed by 0 bases and the J gene end by 4 bases; junction bases not matched to a gene: 8. The CDR3 region is CASSQERRTSSYNEQFF. DNA of the CDR3: TGCGCCAGCAGCCAAGAAAGGCGGACTAGCAGTTACAATGAGCAGTTCTTC.

The chain carries TRBV6-6 and TRBJ1-4; D is possibly TRBD1 (6 bases). CDR3 size: 15 residues. Germline CDR1 MNHNY, CDR2 SVGAGI (reference sequence). Trimming took off 5 bases at V and 5 bases at J, with 15 bases between the two ends. This CDR3 reads CASSPGQLLNEKLFF. For the CDR3, the DNA is TGTGCCAGCAGTCCCGGACAGCTCCTGAATGAAAAACTGTTTTTT.

CDR3 sequence reads: CASSQDEVGRTEAFF. Written as DNA, the CDR3 is TGTGCCAGCAGCCAAGATGAGGTGGGTCGCACTGAAGCTTTCTTT. V gene TRBV4-2 combines with J gene TRBJ1-1; no firm D call. Germline values: CDR1 LGHNA, CDR2 YNFKEQ. With 0 bases removed from V and 4 bases from J, the gap between germline ends came to 12 bases. This CDR3 has 15 residues.

The CDR3 nucleotides are TGTGCCACCTTTAGCGGGAGGGCTCTCGGGAGCAATGAGCAGTTCTTC. It codes for CATFSGRALGSNEQFF. This chain uses TRBV15 with TRBJ2-1; TRBD2 matches at 11 bases. The CDR3 runs to 16 residues. V lost 8 bases to trimming and J lost 6 bases; unmatched junction nucleotides: 12. CDR1 is LNHNV and CDR2 is YYDKDF in the germline V gene (reference sequence).

This clone was seen only a few times. V gene TRBV5-8 combines with J gene TRBJ1-4; no reliable D call. From germline, CDR1 is SGHTS and CDR2 YDEGEE. The CDR3 runs to 15 residues. Between the trimmed V and J ends, which lost 0 bases and 6 bases, there was a span of 12 bases. The CDR3 region has the DNA TGTGCCAGCAGCTTGGTCCAGGAATTAGATGAAAAACTGTTTTTT. Translation gives CASSLVQELDEKLFF.

The chain couples TRBV28 to TRBJ2-1, with 12 bases fitting TRBD2. Germline lookup yields CDR1 MDHEN and CDR2 SYDVKM. This CDR3 contains 18 residues. Losses at the gene ends were 8 bases for V and 0 bases for J; bases not matched to a gene: 11. The CDR3 spells CASSGGLAGPSSYNEQFF. The CDR3 DNA reads TGTGCCAGCTCTGGGGGACTAGCGGGCCCGAGCTCCTACAATGAGCAGTTCTTC. The variable domain in full, with the rest retrieved from reference TRBV28 and TRBJ2-1, is DVKVTQSSRYLVKRTGEKVFLECVQDMDHENMFWYRQDPGLGLRLIYFSYDVKMKEKGDIPEGYSVSREKKERFSLILESASTNQTSMYLCASSGGLAGPSSYNEQFFGPGTRLTVL.

The rearrangement links TRBV5-4 to TRBJ2-7, with D maybe TRBD1 (5 bases). Germline V gene lookup returns CDR1 SGHNT and CDR2 YYREEE (reference sequence). The ends were cut back, 0 bases at V and 3 bases at J, with 13 bases in the middle. The CDR3 has 15 residues. The CDR3 bases are TGTGCCAGCAGCTTGGGGGGCTTAGCTAACTACGAGCAGTACTTC. Translated, it gives CASSLGGLANYEQYF.

The rearrangement joins TRBV7-2 to TRBJ2-5; TRBD1 might be the D (5 bases). Matching the DNA end better, TRBJ2-7 makes the J call doubtful. Germline lookup yields CDR1 SGHTA and CDR2 FQGNSA. The CDR3 loop spans 15 amino acids. The CDR3, as DNA: TGTGCCAGCAGCCCACGAACTGGACAAGGCTACGAGCAGTACTTC. Translating gives CASSPRTGQGYEQYF.

CDR3 sequence reads: CASRFAYSGAASTDTQYF. The CDR3 DNA follows: TGTGCCAGCAGATTCGCCTATAGCGGGGCAGCTAGCACAGATACGCAGTATTTT. The chain links TRBV5-4 to TRBJ2-3; 8 bases are a match to TRBD2. With 5 bases clipped from V and 0 bases from J, the junction kept 14 bases outside the gene matches. This CDR3 comprises 18 residues. Per germline, CDR1 SGHNT and CDR2 YYREEE (reference sequence).

The chain is built from TRBV29-1 and TRBJ2-3, with 12 bases identical to TRBD1. The CDR3 has 14 amino acids. Germline lookup yields CDR1 SQVTM and CDR2 ANQGSEA. The V gene end was trimmed by 8 bases and the J gene end by 5 bases; junction bases not matched to a gene: 8. For the CDR3, the DNA is TGCAGCTCCGGAGGGACAGGGGGCGGAGATACGCAGTATTTT. Encoded protein: CSSGGTGGGDTQYF.

The rearrangement joins TRBV7-2 to TRBJ2-5, with 11 bases that match TRBD2. The J call could be wrong; TRBJ2-7 is a better fit for the DNA end. This CDR3 is 14 amino acids long. The germline V gene has CDR1 SGHTA and CDR2 FQGNSA. Written as DNA, the CDR3 is TGTGCCAGCACATTAGCGGGAGGGCCGGACGAGCAGTACTTC. Its protein is CASTLAGGPDEQYF.

The chain uses TRBV6-1 and TRBJ1-5, with D perhaps matching TRBD1 (6 bases). This CDR3 is built from 14 residues. V was pared by 6 bases and J by 3 bases, with 12 bases between. Per germline, CDR1 MNHNS and CDR2 SASEGT. The CDR3 here is CASSRDKSNQPQHF. DNA for the CDR3: TGTGCCAGCAGCCGGGACAAATCCAATCAGCCCCAGCATTTT.

V and J are TRBV7-6 and TRBJ2-2; 7 positions agree with TRBD2. The junction had 6 bases not matched to a gene; V was cut back by 5 bases and J by 6 bases. The CDR3 extends over 14 amino acids. Per germline, CDR1 SGHVS and CDR2 FNYEAQ. The CDR3 loop reads CASSRATSPGELFF. The CDR3 DNA reads TGTGCCAGCAGCAGAGCGACTAGCCCCGGGGAGCTGTTTTTT.

This clone was found a few times. The chain links TRBV6-4 to TRBJ2-3, with 10 bases lining up with TRBD1. From germline, CDR1 is MRHNA and CDR2 SNTAGT. The CDR3 sequence is 16 residues long. V gave up 6 bases and J gave up 4 bases; unmatched junction bases: 10. CDR3 sequence reads: CASSVVGTGAADTQYF. As DNA, the CDR3 is TGTGCCAGCAGCGTTGTCGGGACAGGGGCCGCAGATACGCAGTATTTT.

V gene TRBV2 combines with J gene TRBJ2-2; 8 bases map to TRBD1. Germline V CDR1 and CDR2: SNHLY, FYNNEI. The length of the CDR3 is 16 residues. With V trimmed by 6 bases and J by 6 bases, 12 bases remained unmatched. CDR3 sequence (DNA): TGTGCCAGCAGCCCAGCAGGGGGCGAATTCGCCGGGGAGCTGTTTTTT. Translating gives CASSPAGGEFAGELFF.

The genes are TRBV15 and TRBJ1-1; D remains ambiguous. Deletions cut 3 bases from V and 1 base from J, with 3 bases between. Germline CDR1 LNHNV, CDR2 YYDKDF (reference sequence). The CDR3 is 12 amino acids. CDR3 sequence reads: CATSRANTEAFF. The CDR3 coding sequence is TGTGCCACCAGCAGGGCGAACACTGAAGCTTTCTTT.

The genes are TRBV9 and TRBJ1-2; a weak D match, TRBD1 (5 bases). Trimming removed 5 bases from V and 8 bases from J, with 16 bases in between. Per germline, CDR1 SGDLS and CDR2 YYNGEE. The CDR3 totals 13 residues. Written as DNA, the CDR3 is TGTGCCAGCAGTAAAGGAGGGGAGAGCGGCTACACCTTC. Protein: CASSKGGESGYTF.

This clone was observed a handful of times. The V gene is TRBV9, the J gene TRBJ1-6; 7 positions match TRBD1. After removal of 4 bases from V and 5 bases from J, the junction contained 6 bases not matched to a gene. CDR3 length: 15 residues. The germline V gene has CDR1 SGDLS and CDR2 YYNGEE. The DNA for the CDR3 is TGTGCCAGCAGCCCGACAGGGCTTAATAATTCACCCCTCCACTTT. Encoded protein: CASSPTGLNNSPLHF.

The chain links TRBV10-3 to TRBJ1-5, with D possibly TRBD1 on 6 matching bases. This CDR3 comprises 13 residues. V dropped 11 bases and J dropped 0 bases, with 11 bases sitting between them. In germline, CDR1 is ENHRY, CDR2 SYGVKD. This chain's CDR3 is CAASGDSNQPQHF. The CDR3 DNA follows: TGTGCCGCGTCAGGGGATAGCAATCAGCCCCAGCATTTT.

The chain joins TRBV28 to TRBJ2-2; D ambiguous. The CDR3 consists of 12 residues. Between the trimmed V and J ends, which lost 5 bases and 6 bases, there was a span of 7 bases. Germline V gives CDR1 MDHEN, CDR2 SYDVKM. In nucleotides, the CDR3 is TGTGCCAGCAGTCCCCTCTCCGGGGAGCTGTTTTTT. Translating it yields CASSPLSGELFF.

The chain carries TRBV27 and TRBJ2-3, with D uncertain. The V end lost 6 bases, the J end lost 3 bases, and 16 bases lay between the germline ends. The CDR3 is 15 residues long. Germline values: CDR1 MNHEY, CDR2 SMNVEV (reference sequence). CDR3 nucleotides: TGTGCCAGCAGACTCGTCAGGCCCAGGACAGATACGCAGTATTTT. The encoded protein is CASRLVRPRTDTQYF.

The chain couples TRBV7-8 to TRBJ2-2; D might be TRBD2 (5 bases). This CDR3 has 14 residues. Germline V lookup: CDR1 SGHVS, CDR2 FQNEAQ. V was clipped by 0 bases and J by 7 bases, with 9 bases between them. CDR3 nucleotide sequence: TGTGCCAGCAGCTTAGCTAAGGAGGACGGGGAGCTGTTTTTT. Amino acid sequence: CASSLAKEDGELFF.

The chain recombines TRBV7-9 with TRBJ2-1; 10 bases agree with TRBD1. The trim removed 3 bases at V and 8 bases at J, leaving 4 bases unmatched. Germline values: CDR1 SEHNR, CDR2 FQNEAQ (reference sequence). The CDR3 sequence is 14 residues long. The CDR3 is CASSLGQGRDEQFF. The CDR3 DNA reads as TGTGCCAGCAGCTTGGGACAGGGGAGGGATGAGCAGTTCTTC.

A remark on this clone: Sequence at one end of the junction differs from germline and may be a read error. Additional DNA sequences in this sample encode the identical CDR3. This sequence joins TRBV29-1 and TRBJ1-2, with 12 positions matching TRBD1. The CDR3 has 16 residues. Germline-derived CDR1 and CDR2 are SQVTM and ANQGSEA. DNA of the CDR3: TGTAGCGCCGGAGGGGACAGGGGGCGAAGTGACTATGGCTACACCTTC. It encodes CSAGGDRGRSDYGYTF.

This chain links TRBV27 with TRBJ2-3, with 10 bases aligning to TRBD2. CDR3 size: 16 residues. Germline CDR1 reads MNHEY; CDR2 reads SMNVEV (reference sequence). The junction had 6 bases not matched to a gene; V was cut back by 5 bases and J by 1 base. In DNA, the CDR3 is TGTGCCAGCAGTCAGGGACTAGCGCTCCGCACAGATACGCAGTATTTT. This codes for CASSQGLALRTDTQYF.

V gene TRBV28 combines with J gene TRBJ1-3, with 8 nucleotides matching TRBD1. Germline V gene sequence: CDR1 MDHEN, CDR2 SYDVKM. The CDR3 consists of 16 residues. V shed 4 bases, J shed 4 bases, and the junction held 9 bases outside the gene matches. CDR3 protein: CASSSPGGAQGNTIYF. In nucleotides, the CDR3 is TGTGCCAGCAGTTCCCCAGGGGGCGCGCAAGGAAACACCATATATTTT.